A single sample is the source of the 12 T cell receptor beta chains below, sequenced in a study of T cells in women clearing cervical HPV infection. Here immunoSEQ multiplex PCR was the method, and the copy in TCRdb shows in-frame clones only, minus some. Recorded for this sample: 35,000 to 45,000 clones. Sequenced: blood buffy coat. The source is a woman aged 18 to 75 with a cervical HPV16 infection that either progressed to CIN3+ or cleared (not recorded which).

About this clone itself: The read gets to within 3 residues of the CDR3 end, and the germline J gene fills in the rest. J is TRBJ2-1 and V is TRBV20-1; D is uncertain. V was cut by 6 bases and J by 2 bases, with 14 bases left in between. In germline, CDR1 is DFQATT, CDR2 SNEGSKA (reference sequence). The CDR3 sequence is 14 residues long. CDR3 sequence: CSAPEGGTYNEQFF. The sequenced part of the CDR3 DNA is TGCAGTGCCCCTGAAGGCGGAACCTACAATGAG.

Concerning this clone itself: Read coverage stops 3 residues before the CDR3 terminus; the germline J gene supplies the remainder. The chain is built from TRBV7-6 and TRBJ2-1, with 11 bases identical to TRBD2. Germline V CDR1 and CDR2: SGHVS, FNYEAQ. The junction had 6 bases not matched to a gene; V was cut back by 6 bases and J by 2 bases. The CDR3 covers 16 residues. CDR3: CASSRLAGGPYNEQFF. CDR3 bases read: TGTGCCAGCAGTCGGTTAGCGGGAGGGCCCTACAATGAG.

On this clone itself: The CDR3 is cut off 3 residues early in the read; its end comes from the germline J gene. The chain combines TRBV7-8 with TRBJ1-2; 7 nucleotides agree with TRBD1. V dropped 5 bases and J dropped 4; count of bases not matched to a gene: 10. Germline assignment: CDR1 SGHVS and CDR2 FQNEAQ. The CDR3 is 15 amino acids. The part of the CDR3 DNA that was read is TGTGCCAGCAGCACCTTAGACAGGGAGAGCTATGGC. Translated, it gives CASSTLDRESYG. The full CDR3 is CASSTLDRESYGYTF.

For this clone: The CDR3 extends 3 residues past the end of the read, so its final part is completed from the germline J gene. This chain joins TRBV19 and TRBJ1-4; no definite D call. Germline CDR1 LNHDA, CDR2 SQIVND (reference sequence). This CDR3 region has 13 residues. V lost 9 bases to trimming and J lost 8 bases, with 16 bases between them. CDR3 DNA, as far as it was read: TGTGCCAGCACGCAGGATGAGAGGGAAAAA. It yields the protein CASTQDEREK. The CDR3 as a whole reads CASTQDEREKLFF.

Measured by frequency, this clone is medium-sized. The observed sequence ends 3 residues before the CDR3 terminus, with the missing tail filled in from the germline J gene. This sequence joins TRBV18 and TRBJ2-5; tentative D call: TRBD1 (7 bases). Germline loops: CDR1 KGHSH, CDR2 LQKENI. V was trimmed by 7 bases and J by 4 bases, leaving 13 bases between them. This CDR3 has 13 residues. This chain's CDR3 is CASFSGGGETQYF. The DNA read from the CDR3 is TGTGCCAGCTTCTCAGGGGGAGGAGAGACC.

Regarding this clone: The read gets to within 3 residues of the CDR3 end, and the germline J gene fills in the rest. Different DNA sequences within this sample yield the same CDR3. The chain joins TRBV20-1 to TRBJ1-3, with TRBD1 as a possible D gene (6 bases). V was pared by 0 bases and J by 3 bases, with 9 bases between. The CDR3 consists of 14 residues. The germline V gene encodes CDR1 DFQATT and CDR2 SNEGSKA (reference sequence). The CDR3 DNA, read in part, is TGCAGTGCTAGAGAAGGGGGTAATGGAAACACC. Residues: CSAREGGNGNT. The complete CDR3 sequence is CSAREGGNGNTIYF.

On this clone itself: The sequence runs out 3 residues before the end of the CDR3; the remainder is reconstructed from the germline J gene. The rearrangement joins TRBV5-5 to TRBJ2-1; 13 bases are shared with TRBD2. CDR1 and CDR2 from the germline V gene are SGHKS and YYEKEE (reference sequence). This CDR3 spans 15 amino acids. The ends lost 3 bases at V and 7 bases at J; junction bases unmatched: 4. CDR3 DNA (partial): TGTGCCAGCAGCTGGACTAGCGGGAGTAGGAATGAG. The encoded protein is CASSWTSGSRNE. The entire CDR3 protein reads CASSWTSGSRNEQFF. The whole variable domain, filled in from reference TRBV5-5 and TRBJ2-1, reads DAGVTQSPTHLIKTRGQQVTLRCSPISGHKSVSWYQQVLGQGPQFIFQYYEKEERGRGNFPDRFSARQFPNYSSELNVNALLLGDSALYLCASSWTSGSRNEQFFGPGTRLTVL.

About this clone itself: From the germline J gene comes the end of the CDR3, since the read stops 3 residues before it. The chain couples TRBV19 to TRBJ1-1; D may be TRBD1 (5 bases). Trimming removed 1 base at V and 0 bases at J, with 12 bases between. Germline CDR1 is LNHDA and CDR2 is SQIVND (reference sequence). This CDR3 spans 16 amino acids. The covered CDR3 bases are TGTGCCAGTAGTATAGTGACAGCTATAATGAACACTGAA. It is translated as CASSIVTAIMNTE. The full CDR3 reads CASSIVTAIMNTEAFF.

Comments on this clone: Sequencing ends 3 residues short of the CDR3 end; the germline J gene provides the rest. This rearrangement joins TRBV2 to TRBJ1-4; TRBD1 matches at 8 bases. Germline trimming cut 6 bases from V and 3 bases from J; bases unmatched to any gene: 6. The CDR3 extends over 15 amino acids. In germline, CDR1 is SNHLY, CDR2 FYNNEI. The covered CDR3 bases are TGTGCCAGCAGAAGGCGACAGGGGTCTAATGAAAAA. Translated: CASRRRQGSNEK. The full-length CDR3 reads as CASRRRQGSNEKLFF.

Regarding this clone: The read halts 3 residues ahead of the CDR3 end, with the missing end drawn from the germline J gene. This chain uses TRBV19 with TRBJ1-2, with D possibly TRBD1 on 6 matching bases. The CDR3 is 13 amino acids. Germline loops: CDR1 LNHDA, CDR2 SQIVND (reference sequence). The CDR3 here is CASTFGGAGDYTF. The CDR3 DNA, read in part, is TGTGCCAGTACCTTCGGGGGGGCAGGGGAC.

Worth noting for this clone: The read is 3 residues too short to cover the CDR3 end, so that end is filled in from the germline J gene. This sequence joins TRBV4-1 and TRBJ1-1, with D possibly being TRBD1 (6 bases). The CDR3 has 14 residues. Germline CDR1 reads MGHRA; CDR2 reads YSYEKL. V was pared by 2 bases and J by 0 bases, with 7 bases between. CDR3 region: CASSQQGLNTEAFF. The CDR3 bases that were read are TGCGCCAGCAGCCAACAGGGGTTGAACACTGAA.

Details on this clone: The read stops 3 residues short of the end of the CDR3; the missing end is completed from the germline J gene. V and J are TRBV7-6 and TRBJ1-2; D uncertain. CDR1 is SGHVS, CDR2 FNYEAQ, per germline. This CDR3 contains 14 residues. CDR3 DNA (partial): TGTGCCAGCAGCTTAGTTGAGGACTCCTACGAC. Translated, it gives CASSLVEDSYD. In full, the CDR3 reads CASSLVEDSYDYTF. The full variable domain, in which reference TRBV7-6 and TRBJ1-2 provide the parts outside the CDR3, is GAGVSQSPRYKVTKRGQDVALRCDPISGHVSLYWYRQALGQGPEFLTYFNYEAQQDKSGLPNDRFSAERPEGSISTLTIQRTEQRDSAMYRCASSLVEDSYDYTFGSGTRLTVV.